The source of this TCR beta chain is a study of T cell repertoires in cytomegalovirus infection. Regarding the study as a whole: The response measured ex vivo was dominated by TCR beta clonotypes (HLA-C-restricted and CMV-specific).

J was trimmed by 7 bases and V by 4 bases; bases with no gene match: 9. Germline CDR1 LNHDA, CDR2 SQIVND (reference sequence). This CDR3 region has 15 residues. This clonotype came up a few times. Its antigen is unknown. TCRdb redid the calling of the reads with MiXCR, one entry per CDR3 protein. The data contain hundreds of thousands of distinct CDR3 sequences, roughly 28% of them singletons. The chain links TRBV19 to TRBJ2-1; 8 bases agree with TRBD1. This material consisted of cultured PBMCs, taken from culture after CMV antigen stimulation. The sequence was obtained from a human donor in good health (CMV status not recorded). Some clones in this sample may be carry-over from other donors' samples. The CDR3, as DNA: TGTGCCAGTAGTAACCCTAATAGACAGGGGAATGAGCAGTTCTTC. This sequence encodes CASSNPNRQGNEQFF.